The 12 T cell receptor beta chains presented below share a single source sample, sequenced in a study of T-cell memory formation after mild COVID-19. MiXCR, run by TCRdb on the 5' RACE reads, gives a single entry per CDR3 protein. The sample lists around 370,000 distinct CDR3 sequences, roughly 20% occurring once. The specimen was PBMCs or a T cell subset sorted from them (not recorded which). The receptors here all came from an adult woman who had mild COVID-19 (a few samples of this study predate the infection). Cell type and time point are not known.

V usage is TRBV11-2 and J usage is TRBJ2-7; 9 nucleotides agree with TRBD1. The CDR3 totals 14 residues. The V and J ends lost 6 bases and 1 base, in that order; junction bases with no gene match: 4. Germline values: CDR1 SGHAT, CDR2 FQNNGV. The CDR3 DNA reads TGTGCCAGCAGGGGGACAGGGCGATCCTACGAGCAGTACTTC. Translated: CASRGTGRSYEQYF.

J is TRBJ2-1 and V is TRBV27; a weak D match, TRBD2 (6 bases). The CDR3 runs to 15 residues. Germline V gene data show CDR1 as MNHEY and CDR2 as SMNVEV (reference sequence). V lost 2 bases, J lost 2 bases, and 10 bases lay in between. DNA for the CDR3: TGTGCCAGCAGTTTACGGGAGTCTACCTACAATGAGCAGTTCTTC. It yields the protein CASSLRESTYNEQFF.

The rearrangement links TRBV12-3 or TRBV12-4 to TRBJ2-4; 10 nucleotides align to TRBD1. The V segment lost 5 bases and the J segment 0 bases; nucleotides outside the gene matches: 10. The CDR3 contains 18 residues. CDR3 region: CASSPPRRTGGAKNIQYF. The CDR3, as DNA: TGTGCCAGCAGTCCTCCCCGTCGGACAGGGGGAGCCAAAAACATTCAGTACTTC.

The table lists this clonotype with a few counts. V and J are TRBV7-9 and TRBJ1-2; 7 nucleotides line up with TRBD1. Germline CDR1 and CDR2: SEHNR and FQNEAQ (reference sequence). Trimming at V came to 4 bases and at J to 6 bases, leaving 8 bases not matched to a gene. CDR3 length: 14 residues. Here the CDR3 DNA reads TGTGCCAGCAGCTCCCCCGGGACAGCGGATGGCTACACCTTC. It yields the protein CASSSPGTADGYTF.

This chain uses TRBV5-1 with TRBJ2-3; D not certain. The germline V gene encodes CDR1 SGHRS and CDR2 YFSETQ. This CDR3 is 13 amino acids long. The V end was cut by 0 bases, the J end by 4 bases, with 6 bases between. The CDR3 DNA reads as TGCGCCAGCAGCTTGGATCCCTCAGATACGCAGTATTTT. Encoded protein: CASSLDPSDTQYF.

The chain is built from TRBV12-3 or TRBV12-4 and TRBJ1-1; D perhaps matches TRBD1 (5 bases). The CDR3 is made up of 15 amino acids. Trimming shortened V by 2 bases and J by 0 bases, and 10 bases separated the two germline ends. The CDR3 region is CASSLSGALNTEAFF. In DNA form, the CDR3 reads TGTGCCAGCAGTTTATCTGGGGCCCTGAACACTGAAGCTTTCTTT.

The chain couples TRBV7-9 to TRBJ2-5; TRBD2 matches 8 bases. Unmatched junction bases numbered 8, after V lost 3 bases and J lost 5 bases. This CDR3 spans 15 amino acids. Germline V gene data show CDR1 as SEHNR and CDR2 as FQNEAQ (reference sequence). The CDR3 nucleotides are TGTGCCAGCAGCTTCAGCGGGAGTGAAACGGAGACCCAGTACTTC. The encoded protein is CASSFSGSETETQYF.

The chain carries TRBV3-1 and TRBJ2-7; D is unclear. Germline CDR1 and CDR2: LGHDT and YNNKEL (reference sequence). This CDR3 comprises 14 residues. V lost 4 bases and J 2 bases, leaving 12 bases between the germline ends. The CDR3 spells CASSRKEPAYEQYF. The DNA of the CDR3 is TGTGCCAGCAGCCGTAAGGAACCCGCCTACGAGCAGTACTTC.

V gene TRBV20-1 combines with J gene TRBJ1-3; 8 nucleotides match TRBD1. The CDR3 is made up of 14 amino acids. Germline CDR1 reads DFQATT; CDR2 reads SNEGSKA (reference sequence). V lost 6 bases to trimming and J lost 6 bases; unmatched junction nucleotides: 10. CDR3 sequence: CSADTLDRVNTIYF. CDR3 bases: TGCAGTGCCGACACTCTGGACAGGGTAAACACCATATATTTT.

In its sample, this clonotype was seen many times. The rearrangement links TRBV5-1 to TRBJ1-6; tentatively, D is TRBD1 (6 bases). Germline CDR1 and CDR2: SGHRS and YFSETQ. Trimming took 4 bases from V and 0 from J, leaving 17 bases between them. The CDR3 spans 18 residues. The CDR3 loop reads CASSLRGAASSYNSPLHF. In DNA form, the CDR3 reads TGCGCCAGCAGCCTACGGGGGGCCGCGAGCTCCTATAATTCACCCCTCCACTTT. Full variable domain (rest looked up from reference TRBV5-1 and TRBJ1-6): KAGVTQTPRYLIKTRGQQVTLSCSPISGHRSVSWYQQTPGQGLQFLFEYFSETQRNKGNFPGRFSGRQFSNSRSEMNVSTLELGDSALYLCASSLRGAASSYNSPLHFGNGTRLTVT.

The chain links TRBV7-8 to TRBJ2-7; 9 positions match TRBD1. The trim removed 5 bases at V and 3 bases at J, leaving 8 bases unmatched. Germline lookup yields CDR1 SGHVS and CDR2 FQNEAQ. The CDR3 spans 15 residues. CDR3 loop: CASSLSTGGIYEQYF. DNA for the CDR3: TGTGCCAGCAGCCTCTCGACAGGGGGAATCTACGAGCAGTACTTC.

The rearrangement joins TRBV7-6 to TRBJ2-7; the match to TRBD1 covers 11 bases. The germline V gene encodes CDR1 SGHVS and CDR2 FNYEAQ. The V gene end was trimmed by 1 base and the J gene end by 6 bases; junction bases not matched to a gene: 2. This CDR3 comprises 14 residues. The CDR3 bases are TGTGCCAGCAGCTTAGAGGACAGGGGGCGCGAGCAGTACTTC. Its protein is CASSLEDRGREQYF.